The next 3 T cell receptor beta chains were all read from a single sample in a study of cytomegalovirus exposure and HLA in healthy donors. Both 60 Vbeta primers and 13 Jbeta primers went into the PCR. Measured with immunoSEQ multiplex PCR; TCRdb has only the in-frame clones, and not every one. Its listing shows approximately 190,000 clones. Sequencing was carried out using PBMCs. The receptors derive from a boy aged 10-17 years in good health and CMV-seronegative.

This chain uses TRBV7-6 with TRBJ1-3; no definite D call. Looked up from germline, CDR1 is SGHVS and CDR2 is FNYEAQ. The V end lost 5 bases, the J end lost 0 bases, and 8 bases lay between the germline ends. This CDR3 contains 14 residues. CDR3 sequence: CASSPSSSGNTIYF. The CDR3, as DNA: TGTGCCAGCAGCCCTTCCAGCTCTGGAAACACCATATATTTT.

This chain uses TRBV6-6 with TRBJ1-1; D perhaps matches TRBD1 (5 bases). V was trimmed by 6 bases and J by 4 bases, leaving 12 bases between them. The CDR3 has 13 amino acids. CDR1 is MNHNY, CDR2 SVGAGI, per germline (reference sequence). The CDR3 is CASRSMGGTEAFF. The CDR3 DNA follows: TGTGCCAGCAGGTCTATGGGGGGCACTGAAGCTTTCTTT.

The chain is built from TRBV18 and TRBJ1-2; no clear D. Trimming left V 3 bases short and J 1 base short, with 15 bases between. The length of the CDR3 is 16 residues. The germline V gene has CDR1 KGHSH and CDR2 LQKENI. The CDR3, as DNA: TGTGCCAGCTCACCTGGCGTGGGCCAGCTTAACTATGGCTACACCTTC. Translated, it gives CASSPGVGQLNYGYTF.